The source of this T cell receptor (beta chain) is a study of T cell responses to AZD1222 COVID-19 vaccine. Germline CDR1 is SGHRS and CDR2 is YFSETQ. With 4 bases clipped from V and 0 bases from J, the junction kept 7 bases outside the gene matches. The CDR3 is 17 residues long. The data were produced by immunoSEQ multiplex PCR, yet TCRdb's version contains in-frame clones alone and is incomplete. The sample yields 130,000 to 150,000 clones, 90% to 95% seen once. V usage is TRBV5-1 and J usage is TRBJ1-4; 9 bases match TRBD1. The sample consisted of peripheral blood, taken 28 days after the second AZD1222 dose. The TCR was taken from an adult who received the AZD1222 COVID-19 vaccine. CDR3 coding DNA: TGCGCCAGCAGCGACACAGGGGGCCCTCCAACTAATGAAAAACTGTTTTTT. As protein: CASSDTGGPPTNEKLFF.